The clone carrying this T cell receptor (beta chain) was counted a single time. How the authors handled the data: From reference gene primer amplification, estimates of nucleated cell counts were derived. Here immunoSEQ multiplex PCR was the method, and the copy in TCRdb shows in-frame clones only, minus some. The D gene and trimming were derived from the DNA, and the V and J assignments and clone size from that table. This sample has 150,000 or so clones, with roughly 84% found just once. This specimen belongs to a study of blood T cell repertoires in COVID-19. At the level of the study: COVID-19 samples collected from the United States, Italy and Spain covered acute and convalescent phases.

Germline V gene lookup returns CDR1 SGHKS and CDR2 YYEKEE (reference sequence). J gave up 1 base and V 3 bases, and 11 bases lay outside the gene matches. CDR3 length equals 17 residues. This chain links TRBV5-5 with TRBJ1-1; the match to TRBD1 covers 8 bases. The sequenced sample consisted of peripheral blood. This TCR was recovered from a man between 18 and 35 years old with active or convalescent COVID-19. The CDR3 is CASSYWLDRAGNTEAFF. CDR3 bases: TGTGCCAGCAGCTATTGGCTGGACAGGGCGGGGAACACTGAAGCTTTCTTT.